This T cell receptor beta chain originates from a study of PD-L1 blockade in urothelial cancer. Whole-study context: Analysis of the blood was performed 3 weeks (second dose) and 6 weeks after treatment start. The median T cell count in blood samples was more than 110,000.

With 6 bases removed from V and 13 bases from J, the gap between germline ends came to 19 bases. The CDR3 spans 13 residues. Looked up from germline, CDR1 is MNHNY and CDR2 is SVGAGI (reference sequence). TCRdb keeps only in-frame clones here, not all; method: immunoSEQ multiplex PCR. In the table there are some 40,000 clones, about 85% of which are singletons. Time point here: pretreatment peripheral blood. The cohort comprised individuals with locally advanced or metastatic urothelial carcinoma. The sequences come from PBMCs, collected around atezolizumab (anti-PD-L1) treatment. This chain joins TRBV6-6 and TRBJ1-3, with D perhaps TRBD1 (5 bases). The receptor comes from a man older than 75 with urothelial cancer. Here the CDR3 reads CASSLLRGNWIYF. Here the CDR3 DNA reads TGTGCCAGCAGCTTACTTAGGGGAAATTGGATATATTTT.